The 12 T cell receptor beta chains reported below all come from one sample, sequenced in a study of T cell clonality in common variable immunodeficiency. Study-level results: Fewer deletions and N-nucleotide insertions were reportedly seen in common variable immunodeficiency TCR beta sequences.

Which antigens these TCRs recognize remains unknown. The assay was immunoSEQ multiplex PCR, and TCRdb's table has in-frame clones only and misses some. The specimen has approximately 20,000 clones, none found just once. Sequences were obtained from peripheral blood mononuclear cells. The receptors were gathered from a human donor with common variable immunodeficiency.

In the case of this clone: From the germline J gene comes the end of the CDR3, since the read stops 3 residues before it. This chain joins TRBV7-9 and TRBJ2-6; perhaps TRBD1 as D (5 bases). This CDR3 is 15 amino acids long. Germline V CDR1 and CDR2: SEHNR, FQNEAQ (reference sequence). V was cut by 4 bases and J by 4 bases, with 11 bases left in between. CDR3 DNA (partial): TGTGCCAGCAGCTCGCCAGGGAAGGGGGCCAACGTC. Its translation: CASSSPGKGANV. The whole CDR3 sequence reads CASSSPGKGANVLTF.

This clone was observed at least ten times. The CDR3 is cut off 3 residues early in the read; its end comes from the germline J gene. The rearrangement links TRBV20-1 to TRBJ1-2; D gene uncertain. Germline CDR1 DFQATT, CDR2 SNEGSKA (reference sequence). The CDR3 sequence is 13 residues long. Trimming cost V 3 bases and J 6 bases, with 14 bases left between them. The CDR3 is CSARSPRLDGYTF. The CDR3 bases that were read are TGCAGTGCTAGGAGCCCACGGCTAGATGGC.

This clone appeared many times. The CDR3 end lies 3 residues beyond the end of the read and is filled in from the germline J gene. The chain carries TRBV6-1 and TRBJ1-2; TRBD1 matches at 7 bases. CDR1 and CDR2 from the germline V gene are MNHNS and SASEGT. V lost 4 bases to trimming and J lost 7 bases; unmatched junction nucleotides: 6. This CDR3 region has 13 residues. This CDR3 reads CASSGQGVGGYTF. The CDR3 bases that were read are TGTGCCAGCAGTGGACAGGGTGTGGGTGGC.

This clone came up many times. From the germline J gene comes the end of the CDR3, since the read stops 3 residues before it. The genes are TRBV30 and TRBJ2-2, with a tentative D call TRBD1 (6 bases). Germline V gene data show CDR1 as GTSNPN and CDR2 as SVGIG (reference sequence). Trimming cost V 0 bases and J 1 base, with 18 bases left between them. This CDR3 is 18 amino acids long. Incomplete CDR3 DNA: TGTGCCTGGAGTGTACGCAGGTGGGGGCGGTGGAACACCGGGGAG. It encodes CAWSVRRWGRWNTGE. Given in full, the CDR3 is CAWSVRRWGRWNTGELFF. Full variable domain (missing parts from reference TRBV30 and TRBJ2-2): SQTIHQWPATLVQPVGSPLSLECTVEGTSNPNLYWYRQAAGRGLQLLFYSVGIGQISSEVPQNLSASRPQDRQFILSSKKLLLSDSGFYLCAWSVRRWGRWNTGELFFGEGSRLTVL.

This clone has ten or more counts. The read gets to within 3 residues of the CDR3 end, and the germline J gene fills in the rest. This chain joins TRBV20-1 and TRBJ2-3; 8 positions match TRBD1. Germline V CDR1 and CDR2: DFQATT, SNEGSKA (reference sequence). Losses at the gene ends were 3 bases for V and 1 base for J; bases not matched to a gene: 6. The CDR3 runs to 15 residues. The CDR3 here is CSASARDRRTDTQYF. The part of the CDR3 DNA that was read is TGCAGTGCTAGCGCCCGGGACAGGCGCACAGATACG.

This clone appeared many times. Sequencing ends 3 residues short of the CDR3 end; the germline J gene provides the rest. V and J are TRBV9 and TRBJ2-1; 8 bases line up with TRBD2. V lost 3 bases, J lost 6 bases, and 5 bases stayed unmatched. This CDR3 region has 14 residues. Germline V CDR1 and CDR2: SGDLS, YYNGEE. The chain's CDR3 is CASSALGTSNEQFF. The part of the CDR3 DNA that was read is TGTGCCAGCAGCGCACTGGGGACTAGCAATGAG.

Note on this clone: A read error may be the cause here, since a much bigger clone is one base away. The CDR3 DNA, read in part, is TGCAGCGTTGACGGGTCTAGCGGGATTAGAGAGACC. Amino acid sequence: CSVDGSSGIRET. Given in full, the CDR3 is CSVDGSSGIRETQYF. The rearrangement uses TRBV29-1 and TRBJ2-5; 9 nucleotides align to TRBD2. The CDR3 goes on 3 residues after the read ends, and that part is filled in from the germline J gene. Trimming at V came to 3 bases and at J to 4 bases, leaving 9 bases not matched to a gene. CDR1 SQVTM and CDR2 ANQGSEA come from the germline V gene. The CDR3 is 15 residues long.

This clone was found many times. With the read ending 3 residues before the CDR3 end, the germline J gene is used to fill in that end. The chain employs TRBV28 and TRBJ1-5; tentatively, D is TRBD1 (6 bases). Germline V gives CDR1 MDHEN, CDR2 SYDVKM. The germline V and J ends were trimmed by 5 bases and 0 bases, with 8 bases remaining between them. CDR3 length equals 14 residues. Incomplete CDR3 DNA: TGTGCCAGCAGTGGGACACTTAGCAATCAGCCC. Its translation is CASSGTLSNQP. From start to end, the CDR3 is CASSGTLSNQPQHF.

The sample holds many counts of this clone. The read ends 3 residues before the CDR3 terminus; that terminus is restored from the germline J gene. This rearrangement joins TRBV27 to TRBJ2-7, with a weak D call TRBD2 (6 bases). Germline CDR1 is MNHEY and CDR2 is SMNVEV (reference sequence). Trimming removed 3 bases at V and 1 base at J, with 13 bases between. This CDR3 comprises 15 residues. The sequenced part of the CDR3 DNA is TGTGCCAGCAGTTTGGAAGGCGGGATTTCCTACGAG. Its protein product is CASSLEGGISYE. The whole CDR3 protein is CASSLEGGISYEQYF.

As to this clone: The sequence runs out 3 residues before the end of the CDR3; the remainder is reconstructed from the germline J gene. The rearrangement joins TRBV7-9 to TRBJ2-7; D possibly corresponds to TRBD2 (5 bases). The germline V and J ends were trimmed by 5 bases and 4 bases, with 15 bases remaining between them. The CDR3 covers 14 residues. The germline gives CDR1 SEHNR, CDR2 FQNEAQ (reference sequence). CDR3 DNA, as far as it was read: TGTGCCAGCAGCGTAGGACTGCCAATTTACGAG. This sequence encodes CASSVGLPIYE. The complete CDR3 reads CASSVGLPIYEQYF.

As regards this clone: The read terminates 3 residues ahead of where the CDR3 ends, so the germline J gene completes it. The chain uses TRBV20-1 and TRBJ2-1, with D possibly being TRBD1 (6 bases). The CDR3 covers 15 residues. Germline V gene sequence: CDR1 DFQATT, CDR2 SNEGSKA (reference sequence). The V end was cut by 3 bases, the J end by 0 bases, with 12 bases between. CDR3 loop: CSASRTVSSYNEQFF. The covered CDR3 bases are TGCAGTGCTAGTAGGACAGTAAGCTCCTACAATGAG.

The table lists this clone with many counts. The sequence runs out 3 residues before the end of the CDR3; the remainder is reconstructed from the germline J gene. The V call is TRBV5-1, the J call TRBJ2-7; TRBD2 agrees at 7 bases. Germline assignment: CDR1 SGHRS and CDR2 YFSETQ. V lost 7 bases and J lost 0; bases outside the gene matches: 7. CDR3 size: 14 residues. CDR3: CASGGGGFSYEQYF. The DNA read from the CDR3 is TGCGCCAGCGGCGGGGGAGGGTTCTCCTACGAG. The entire variable domain, with the rest obtained from reference TRBV5-1 and TRBJ2-7, is as follows: KAGVTQTPRYLIKTRGQQVTLSCSPISGHRSVSWYQQTPGQGLQFLFEYFSETQRNKGNFPGRFSGRQFSNSRSEMNVSTLELGDSALYLCASGGGGFSYEQYFGPGTRLTVT.